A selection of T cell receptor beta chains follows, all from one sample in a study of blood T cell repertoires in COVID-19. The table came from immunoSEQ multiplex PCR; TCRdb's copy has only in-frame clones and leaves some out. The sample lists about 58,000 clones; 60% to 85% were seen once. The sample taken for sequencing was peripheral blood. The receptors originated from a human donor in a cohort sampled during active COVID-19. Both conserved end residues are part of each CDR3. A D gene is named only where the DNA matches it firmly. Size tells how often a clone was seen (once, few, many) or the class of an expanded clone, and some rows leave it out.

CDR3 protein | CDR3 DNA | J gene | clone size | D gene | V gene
CASSPRQGPYEQYF | TGTGCCAGCTCACCGCGACAGGGACCCTACGAGCAGTACTTC | TRBJ2-7 | NA | TRBD1 | TRBV18
CASRLGQSYGYTF | TGTGCCAGCAGATTGGGACAAAGCTATGGCTACACCTTC | TRBJ1-2 | NA | NA | TRBV7-2
CASRSLVQMTDTQYF | TGTGCCAGCAGGTCTTTAGTACAGATGACAGATACGCAGTATTTT | TRBJ2-3 | NA | NA | TRBV2
CASSLSPEFEAFF | TGTGCCAGCAGCTTATCGCCGGAGTTTGAAGCTTTCTTT | TRBJ1-1 | NA | NA | TRBV7-8
CASSLGPPLYGYTF | TGTGCCAGCAGCTTGGGTCCCCCCCTGTATGGCTACACCTTC | TRBJ1-2 | NA | NA | TRBV5-6
CASSPVRGSYEQYF | TGTGCCAGCAGCCCAGTGCGGGGGTCCTACGAGCAGTACTTC | TRBJ2-7 | NA | TRBD2 | TRBV27
CASSLDGWGYTF | TGTGCCAGCTCGCTAGACGGTTGGGGCTACACCTTC | TRBJ1-2 | NA | NA | TRBV18
CASSYLGGGGTDTQYF | TGTGCCAGCAGTTACCTCGGGGGGGGCGGCACAGATACGCAGTATTTT | TRBJ2-3 | NA | TRBD2 | TRBV6-2/TRBV6-3
CASSYRDSYTGELFF | TGTGCCAGCAGTTACCGGGACAGTTACACCGGGGAGCTGTTTTTT | TRBJ2-2 | NA | TRBD1 | TRBV6-5
CASSEPALALGETQYF | TGTGCCAGCAGTGAACCGGCACTAGCTCTAGGAGAGACCCAGTACTTC | TRBJ2-5 | NA | NA | TRBV2
CASSQEALAGVRTQYF | TGCGCCAGCAGCCAAGAGGCGCTAGCGGGAGTCCGTACGCAGTATTTT | TRBJ2-3 | NA | TRBD2 | TRBV4-1
CASSLVSGRGYEQYF | TGTGCCAGCAGTCTTGTTAGCGGGAGAGGCTACGAGCAGTACTTC | TRBJ2-7 | NA | TRBD2 | TRBV6-5
CAWSIGGPRNF | TGTGCCTGGAGCATAGGGGGCCCTCGGAACTTC | TRBJ2-7 | NA | TRBD1 | TRBV30
CASSFPTDRGLSNQPQHF | TGTGCCAGCAGCTTTCCCACGGACAGGGGCCTTAGCAATCAGCCCCAGCATTTT | TRBJ1-5 | NA | TRBD1 | TRBV28
CASTTVLQETQYF | TGTGCCAGCACAACAGTTTTACAAGAGACCCAGTACTTC | TRBJ2-5 | NA | NA | TRBV25-1
CASSLTPLYGYTF | TGTGCCAGCAGCCTAACCCCACTCTATGGCTACACCTTC | TRBJ1-2 | NA | NA | TRBV28
CASSIGSVSNQPQHF | TGTGCCAGTAGTATCGGGTCTGTTAGCAATCAGCCCCAGCATTTT | TRBJ1-5 | NA | NA | TRBV19
CASTGTDPIAEEKLFF | TGTGCCAGCACCGGGACAGACCCAATAGCTGAAGAAAAACTGTTTTTT | TRBJ1-4 | NA | TRBD1 | TRBV28
CASSLFPRAGVINEQFF | TGCGCCAGCAGCTTGTTCCCCCGGGCAGGGGTTATCAATGAGCAGTTCTTC | TRBJ2-1 | NA | NA | TRBV5-1
CASSFAGQTYEQYF | TGTGCCAGCAGTTTCGCGGGGCAAACCTACGAGCAGTACTTC | TRBJ2-7 | NA | NA | TRBV27
CSVELQGSGNTIYF | TGCAGCGTTGAGTTACAGGGCTCTGGAAACACCATATATTTT | TRBJ1-3 | NA | NA | TRBV29-1
CASSLGQGKHQPQHF | TGTGCCAGCAGCTTGGGACAGGGAAAGCATCAGCCCCAGCATTTT | TRBJ1-5 | few | TRBD1 | TRBV7-2
CSVLGGRTAPYEQYF | TGCAGCGTCCTCGGAGGCCGTACAGCACCCTACGAGCAGTACTTC | TRBJ2-7 | NA | NA | TRBV29-1
CASSEGLAGPSSEQYF | TGTGCCAGCAGTGAGGGCCTAGCGGGGCCCTCGTCCGAGCAGTACTTC | TRBJ2-7 | NA | TRBD2 | TRBV2
CASSRPRGQGYTF | TGTGCCAGCAGTCGACCTCGGGGTCAGGGCTACACCTTC | TRBJ1-2 | NA | NA | TRBV3-1/TRBV3-2
CASSPGNTEAFF | TGTGCCAGTAGTCCAGGAAACACTGAAGCTTTCTTT | TRBJ1-1 | NA | NA | TRBV19
CASSPSGRPPYEQYF | TGTGCCAGCTCACCATCCGGGAGGCCGCCCTACGAGCAGTACTTC | TRBJ2-7 | few | TRBD2 | TRBV18
CASSELGAGQGDYTQYF | TGTGCCAGCAGTGAATTAGGGGCGGGACAGGGGGACTATACGCAGTATTTT | TRBJ2-3 | NA | TRBD1 | TRBV25-1
CASSLGTSGNYEQYF | TGTGCCAGCAGCTTAGGGACTAGCGGGAACTACGAGCAGTACTTC | TRBJ2-7 | once | TRBD2 | TRBV7-2
CAISDDIHSGNTIYF | TGTGCCATCAGTGATGACATTCACTCTGGAAACACCATATATTTT | TRBJ1-3 | NA | NA | TRBV10-3
CASSKWGRGWTSGGNSYEQYF | TGTGCCAGCAGCAAATGGGGGCGGGGCTGGACTAGCGGGGGCAACTCCTACGAGCAGTACTTC | TRBJ2-7 | NA | NA | TRBV21-1
CASSSGLGYTF | TGTGCCAGCAGTTCAGGGTTAGGCTACACCTTC | TRBJ1-2 | few | NA | TRBV12-3/TRBV12-4
CASSPRQGGEQFF | TGTGCCAGCAGCCCCCGACAGGGGGGTGAGCAGTTCTTC | TRBJ2-1 | NA | TRBD1 | TRBV5-6